This TCR beta chain was sequenced in a study of Tregs in tolerant kidney transplant recipients. Study conclusions and caveats: The small number of patients limits these findings pending further validation. The most relevant donor-specific Treg TCRbeta repertoire apparently came from expansion with activated donor B cells. Biological reproducibility was not directly addressed in this study.

Unstimulated Tregs (CD4+CD25+CD127-) and CD4+CD25- non-Tregs were sorted from PBMCs. Profiling relied on immunoSEQ multiplex PCR, and the TCRdb table lists in-frame clones only, not all of them. The sample yields some 55,000 clones, about 86% seen once. Notes on this clone: Its antigen remains unknown.

The receptor was isolated from a human donor in good health. The sequenced sample was CD4+ T cells from blood.

CDR3 in amino acids: CASSKQTGFTDTQYF. Written as DNA, the CDR3 is TGTGCCAGCAGTAAACAGACAGGGTTCACAGATACGCAGTATTTT. V is TRBV27 and J is TRBJ2-3; 7 bases fit TRBD1. Losses at the gene ends were 5 bases for V and 2 bases for J; bases not matched to a gene: 7. The V gene's germline CDR1 is MNHEY and CDR2 SMNVEV (reference sequence). This CDR3 region has 15 residues.